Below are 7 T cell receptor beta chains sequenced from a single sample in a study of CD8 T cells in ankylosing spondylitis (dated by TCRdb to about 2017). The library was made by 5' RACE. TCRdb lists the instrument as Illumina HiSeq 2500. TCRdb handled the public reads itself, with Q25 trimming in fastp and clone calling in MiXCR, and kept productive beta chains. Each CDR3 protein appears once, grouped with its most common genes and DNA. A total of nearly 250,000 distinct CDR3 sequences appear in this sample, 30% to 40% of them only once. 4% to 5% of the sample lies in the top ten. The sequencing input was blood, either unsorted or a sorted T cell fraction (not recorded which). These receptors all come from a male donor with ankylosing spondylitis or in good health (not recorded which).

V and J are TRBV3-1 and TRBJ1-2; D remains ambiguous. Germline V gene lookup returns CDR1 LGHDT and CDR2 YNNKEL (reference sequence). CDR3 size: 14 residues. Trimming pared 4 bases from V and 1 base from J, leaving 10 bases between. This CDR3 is CASSPGEFNYGYTF. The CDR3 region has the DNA TGTGCCAGCAGCCCAGGCGAATTTAACTATGGCTACACCTTC.

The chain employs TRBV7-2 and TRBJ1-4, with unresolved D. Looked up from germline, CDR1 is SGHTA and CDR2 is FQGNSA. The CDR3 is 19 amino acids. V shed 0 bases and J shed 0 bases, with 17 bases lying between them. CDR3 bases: TGTGCCAGCAGCTTAGCGCGGGCCGGGCGGGTCGCAACTAATGAAAAACTGTTTTTT. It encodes CASSLARAGRVATNEKLFF.

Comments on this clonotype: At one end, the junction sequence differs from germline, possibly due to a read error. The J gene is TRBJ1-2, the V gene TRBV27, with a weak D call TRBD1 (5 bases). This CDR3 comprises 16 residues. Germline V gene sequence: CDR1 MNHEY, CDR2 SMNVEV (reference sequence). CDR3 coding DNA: TGTGCCAGCAGTTTTAGAGGCCGGGACGGCAACTATGGCTGCACCTTC. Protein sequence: CASSFRGRDGNYGCTF.

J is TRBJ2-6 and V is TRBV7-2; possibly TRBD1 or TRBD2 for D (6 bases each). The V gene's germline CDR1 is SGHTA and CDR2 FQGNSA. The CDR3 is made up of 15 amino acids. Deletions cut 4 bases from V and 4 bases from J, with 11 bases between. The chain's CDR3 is CASSYRGVGANVLTF. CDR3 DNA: TGTGCCAGCAGCTATAGGGGGGTAGGGGCCAACGTCCTGACTTTC. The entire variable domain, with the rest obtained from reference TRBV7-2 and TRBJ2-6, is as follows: GAGVSQSPSNKVTEKGKDVELRCDPISGHTALYWYRQSLGQGLEFLIYFQGNSAPDKSGLPSDRFSAERTGGSVSTLTIQRTQQEDSAVYLCASSYRGVGANVLTFGAGSRLTVL.

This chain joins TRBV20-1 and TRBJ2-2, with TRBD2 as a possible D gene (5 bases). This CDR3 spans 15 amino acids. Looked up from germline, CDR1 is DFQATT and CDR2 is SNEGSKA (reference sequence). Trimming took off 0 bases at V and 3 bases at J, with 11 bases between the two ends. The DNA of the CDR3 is TGCAGTGCTAGAGATCGCCGGGGTTACACCGGGGAGCTGTTTTTT. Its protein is CSARDRRGYTGELFF.

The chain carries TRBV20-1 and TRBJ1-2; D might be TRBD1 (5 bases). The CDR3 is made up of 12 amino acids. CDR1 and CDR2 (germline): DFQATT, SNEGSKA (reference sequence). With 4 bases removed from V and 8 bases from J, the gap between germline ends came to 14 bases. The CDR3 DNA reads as TGCAGTGCTATTATAGGGGCCCGGGGCTACACCTTC. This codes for CSAIIGARGYTF.

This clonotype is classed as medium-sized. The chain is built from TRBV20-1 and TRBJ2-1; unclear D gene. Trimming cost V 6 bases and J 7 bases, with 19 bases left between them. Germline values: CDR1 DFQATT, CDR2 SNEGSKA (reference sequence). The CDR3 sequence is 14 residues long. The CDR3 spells CSASPSGRKNEQFF. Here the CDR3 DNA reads TGCAGTGCCTCACCCTCAGGACGGAAAAATGAGCAGTTCTTC.